Presented here are 21 T cell receptor beta chains from one specimen sequenced in a study of T cells in localized non-small cell lung cancer. Assay used: immunoSEQ multiplex PCR; TCRdb lists only in-frame clones, some missing. The table has tens of thousands of clones, about 78% seen once. This specimen was peripheral blood, taken before any cancer treatment. These receptors were obtained from a male donor older than 55 with stage II squamous cell lung carcinoma.

The chain has TRBV2 and TRBJ1-3; D gene unclear. Germline-derived CDR1 and CDR2 are SNHLY and FYNNEI. CDR3 length: 15 residues. V was cut by 2 bases and J by 2 bases, with 10 bases left in between. Here the CDR3 DNA reads TGTGCCAGCAGTGAAAGCGGGGTTACTGGAAACACCATATATTTT. The encoded protein is CASSESGVTGNTIYF.

This chain joins TRBV7-3 and TRBJ1-2; possibly TRBD1 for D (6 bases). This CDR3 has 15 amino acids. The V gene's germline CDR1 is SGHTA and CDR2 FQGTGA. The ends were cut back, 5 bases at V and 4 bases at J, with 17 bases in the middle. CDR3 DNA sequence: TGTGCCAGCAGCCAGAGCCCGGGACAAACCTATGGCTACACCTTC. It translates to CASSQSPGQTYGYTF.

The chain carries TRBV5-1 and TRBJ2-1, with 8 bases that match TRBD1. This CDR3 has 19 residues. The trim removed 4 bases at V and 1 base at J, leaving 16 bases unmatched. From germline, CDR1 is SGHRS and CDR2 YFSETQ. CDR3 region: CASSHTGTGTQRSYNEQFF. As DNA, the CDR3 is TGCGCCAGCAGCCACACCGGGACAGGTACTCAAAGGTCCTACAATGAGCAGTTCTTC.

This clone has just one count. The chain recombines TRBV29-1 with TRBJ2-7, with 12 bases aligning to TRBD1. This CDR3 has 18 amino acids. Looked up from germline, CDR1 is SQVTM and CDR2 is ANQGSEA. The CDR3 coding sequence is TGCAGGGTTCGCCGGGACAGGGGGCTGGGGGACTCCGCCTACGAGCAGTACTTC. The encoded protein is CRVRRDRGLGDSAYEQYF.

This rearrangement joins TRBV9 to TRBJ2-2; D may be TRBD2 (6 bases). This CDR3 is built from 16 residues. CDR1 is SGDLS, CDR2 YYNGEE, per germline. With 0 bases removed from V and 0 bases from J, the gap between germline ends came to 9 bases. In nucleotides, the CDR3 is TGTGCCAGCAGCGTAGGGGGGGACGCGAACACCGGGGAGCTGTTTTTT. This gives the protein CASSVGGDANTGELFF.

This chain links TRBV10-3 with TRBJ2-1, with 13 bases matching TRBD2. Looked up from germline, CDR1 is ENHRY and CDR2 is SYGVKD. Unmatched junction bases numbered 7, after V lost 7 bases and J lost 1 base. The CDR3 length is 17 residues. Here the CDR3 reads CAITRTSGGISYNEQFF. CDR3 in DNA: TGTGCCATCACCAGGACTAGCGGGGGTATTTCCTACAATGAGCAGTTCTTC.

The chain is built from TRBV5-1 and TRBJ2-5; D tentatively reads TRBD1 or TRBD2 (5 bases each). V was pared by 0 bases and J by 5 bases, with 17 bases between. This CDR3 has 16 residues. Germline V gene data show CDR1 as SGHRS and CDR2 as YFSETQ. The CDR3 nucleotides read TGCGCCAGCAGCTTGGCCGGTGGGGGACGGTGGGAGACCCAGTACTTC. This gives the protein CASSLAGGGRWETQYF. The whole variable domain, remainder taken from reference TRBV5-1 and TRBJ2-5, is KAGVTQTPRYLIKTRGQQVTLSCSPISGHRSVSWYQQTPGQGLQFLFEYFSETQRNKGNFPGRFSGRQFSNSRSEMNVSTLELGDSALYLCASSLAGGGRWETQYFGPGTRLLVL.

This sequence joins TRBV30 and TRBJ2-3; 14 bases match TRBD2. V lost 3 bases to trimming and J lost 2 bases; unmatched junction nucleotides: 10. Germline CDR1 is GTSNPN and CDR2 is SVGIG (reference sequence). This CDR3 contains 18 residues. This CDR3 reads CAWRTPGLAGEFTDTQYF. For the CDR3, the DNA is TGTGCCTGGAGAACGCCGGGACTAGCGGGGGAATTCACAGATACGCAGTATTTT.

This rearrangement joins TRBV7-2 to TRBJ2-7; D unresolved. CDR3 length: 11 residues. V gave up 5 bases and J gave up 1 base, with 3 bases separating them. Germline V gives CDR1 SGHTA, CDR2 FQGNSA. CDR3 in amino acids: CASSLSYEQYF. DNA of the CDR3: TGTGCCAGCAGCCTGTCCTACGAGCAGTACTTC.

The V call is TRBV27, the J call TRBJ2-2; 8 bases fit TRBD2. V lost 5 bases and J lost 2; bases outside the gene matches: 4. CDR1 and CDR2 (germline): MNHEY, SMNVEV (reference sequence). The CDR3 runs to 15 residues. Written as DNA, the CDR3 is TGTGCCAGCAGTAGGACTAGCAGAAACACCGGGGAGCTGTTTTTT. This sequence encodes CASSRTSRNTGELFF.

This clone was found a few times. The chain has TRBV5-5 and TRBJ2-3; D remains unclear. The CDR3 is 16 residues long. CDR1 is SGHKS and CDR2 is YYEKEE in the germline V gene (reference sequence). V was clipped by 1 base and J by 0 bases, with 12 bases between them. The CDR3 DNA reads TGTGCCAGCAGCTTGTTCGGTCATCCTAGCACAGATACGCAGTATTTT. It encodes CASSLFGHPSTDTQYF.

The chain combines TRBV28 with TRBJ1-6; D is unclear. Trimming removed 6 bases from V and 13 bases from J, with 10 bases in between. Germline CDR1 reads MDHEN; CDR2 reads SYDVKM. The length of the CDR3 is 11 residues. CDR3 loop: CASRKDKPLHF. As DNA, the CDR3 is TGTGCCAGCAGAAAGGATAAGCCCCTCCACTTT.

This sequence joins TRBV7-9 and TRBJ1-3; no clear D gene. Germline values: CDR1 SEHNR, CDR2 FQNEAQ (reference sequence). The CDR3 consists of 15 residues. Trimming took off 4 bases at V and 0 bases at J, with 10 bases between the two ends. The CDR3 bases are TGTGCCAGCAGCTCGCCCCCTCTCTCTGGAAACACCATATATTTT. It specifies CASSSPPLSGNTIYF.

J is TRBJ1-2 and V is TRBV4-1; 7 nucleotides match TRBD1. The CDR3 sequence is 15 residues long. V lost 2 bases, J lost 4 bases, and 7 bases stayed unmatched. From germline, CDR1 is MGHRA and CDR2 YSYEKL. CDR3 residues: CASSQQGQIFYGYTF. The CDR3, as DNA: TGCGCCAGCAGCCAACAGGGACAGATATTCTATGGCTACACCTTC.

This clone was recorded once. The chain couples TRBV7-9 to TRBJ1-2; 7 bases are shared with TRBD1. This CDR3 has 15 amino acids. The germline CDR1 and CDR2 sequences are SEHNR and FQNEAQ (reference sequence). V shed 3 bases and J 8 bases; nucleotides not matched to a gene: 12. The CDR3 here is CASSFGSGGWEGYTF. CDR3 bases: TGTGCCAGCAGCTTTGGGTCAGGGGGTTGGGAAGGCTACACCTTC.

J is TRBJ2-5 and V is TRBV6-1, with D possibly TRBD1 on 5 matching bases. Trimming left V 5 bases short and J 0 bases short, with 10 bases between. The CDR3 sequence is 14 residues long. CDR1 is MNHNS and CDR2 is SASEGT in the germline V gene. The CDR3 is CASSLHRYQETQYF. DNA for the CDR3: TGTGCCAGCAGTCTTCACAGGTACCAAGAGACCCAGTACTTC.

V is TRBV10-3 and J is TRBJ1-1, with 8 nucleotides matching TRBD1. The V gene's germline CDR1 is ENHRY and CDR2 SYGVKD. V gave up 7 bases and J gave up 7 bases; unmatched junction bases: 5. The CDR3 is 12 residues long. CDR3 sequence (DNA): TGTGCCATCACAGGGGGCGCGGATGAAGCTTTCTTT. Protein sequence: CAITGGADEAFF.

V usage is TRBV2 and J usage is TRBJ2-1; D unresolved. There are 16 residues in the CDR3. Between the trimmed V and J ends, which lost 11 bases and 6 bases, there was a span of 26 bases. The germline CDR1 and CDR2 sequences are SNHLY and FYNNEI. The CDR3 DNA is TGTGCCCAAGCCGTTACCATTGGTATCCCCTCCAATGAGCAGTTCTTC. Its translation: CAQAVTIGIPSNEQFF.

The genes are TRBV4-3 and TRBJ2-7; D is perhaps TRBD1 or TRBD2 (6 bases each). CDR3 length equals 15 residues. Deletions cut 5 bases from V and 3 bases from J, with 17 bases between. In germline, CDR1 is LGHNA, CDR2 YSLEER. The CDR3 nucleotides are TGCGCCAGCAGCATAATAATGGGGGGCTTCTACGAGCAGTACTTC. This codes for CASSIIMGGFYEQYF.

This clone was seen a handful of times. The V gene is TRBV7-9, the J gene TRBJ2-4; 8 nucleotides agree with TRBD1. The CDR3 contains 16 residues. Trimming at V came to 2 bases and at J to 3 bases, leaving 6 bases not matched to a gene. Germline V gene lookup returns CDR1 SEHNR and CDR2 FQNEAQ (reference sequence). CDR3 in amino acids: CASSLLGQGDKNIQYF. The CDR3 DNA follows: TGTGCCAGCAGCTTACTAGGACAGGGCGACAAAAACATTCAGTACTTC. Full variable domain (rest looked up from reference TRBV7-9 and TRBJ2-4): DTGVSQNPRHKITKRGQNVTFRCDPISEHNRLYWYRQTLGQGPEFLTYFQNEAQLEKSRLLSDRFSAERPKGSFSTLEIQRTEQGDSAMYLCASSLLGQGDKNIQYFGAGTRLSVL.

The chain recombines TRBV29-1 with TRBJ2-7; TRBD1 agrees at 7 bases. CDR3 length: 14 residues. V dropped 1 base and J dropped 6; count of bases not matched to a gene: 9. The germline V gene encodes CDR1 SQVTM and CDR2 ANQGSEA. For the CDR3, the DNA is TGCAGCGTTGAAGGTTTCGGACAGGCTCGCGAGCAGTACTTC. As protein: CSVEGFGQAREQYF.